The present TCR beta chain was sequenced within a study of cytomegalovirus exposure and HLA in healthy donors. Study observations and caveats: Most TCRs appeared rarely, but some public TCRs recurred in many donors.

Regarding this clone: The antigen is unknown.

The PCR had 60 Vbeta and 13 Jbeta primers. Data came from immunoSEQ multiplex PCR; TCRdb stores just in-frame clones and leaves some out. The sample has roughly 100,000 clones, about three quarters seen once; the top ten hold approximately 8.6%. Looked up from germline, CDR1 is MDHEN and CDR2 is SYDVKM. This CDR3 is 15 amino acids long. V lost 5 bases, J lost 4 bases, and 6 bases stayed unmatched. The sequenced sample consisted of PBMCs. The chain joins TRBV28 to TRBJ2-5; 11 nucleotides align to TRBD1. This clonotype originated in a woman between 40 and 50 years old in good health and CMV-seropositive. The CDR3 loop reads CASSKDRGLGETQYF. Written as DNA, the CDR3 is TGTGCCAGCAGTAAGGACAGGGGGCTAGGAGAGACCCAGTACTTC.